The sequence of this TCR beta chain was determined in a study of T cell repertoires in cytomegalovirus infection. Turning to the study itself: Public TCR beta signatures indicated both CMV infection and matching HLA type. General study points: Identification of carriers of CMV plus the relevant HLA was performed using cumulative public TCR beta family frequency. Across the ex vivo response, the dominant clonotypes were HLA-C-restricted CMV-specific TCR beta clonotypes.

The CDR3 runs to 15 residues. Between the trimmed V and J ends, which lost 0 bases and 4 bases, there was a span of 14 bases. Germline V gene sequence: CDR1 SGHDT, CDR2 YYEEEE. There are many counts of this clonotype. Antigen: not known. TCRdb independently ran MiXCR on the reads; one entry per CDR3 protein. The profile shows tens of thousands of distinct CDR3 sequences, 4% of them singletons. This TCR came from a human donor in good health (CMV status not recorded). Some clones in this sample may be carry-over from other donors' samples. The chain has TRBV5-6 and TRBJ2-7; unclear D gene. Sequenced: PBMCs. CDR3 coding DNA: TGTGCCAGCAGCTTGGTGGGGTCCTCTAGGTACGAGCAGTACTTC. This sequence encodes CASSLVGSSRYEQYF.